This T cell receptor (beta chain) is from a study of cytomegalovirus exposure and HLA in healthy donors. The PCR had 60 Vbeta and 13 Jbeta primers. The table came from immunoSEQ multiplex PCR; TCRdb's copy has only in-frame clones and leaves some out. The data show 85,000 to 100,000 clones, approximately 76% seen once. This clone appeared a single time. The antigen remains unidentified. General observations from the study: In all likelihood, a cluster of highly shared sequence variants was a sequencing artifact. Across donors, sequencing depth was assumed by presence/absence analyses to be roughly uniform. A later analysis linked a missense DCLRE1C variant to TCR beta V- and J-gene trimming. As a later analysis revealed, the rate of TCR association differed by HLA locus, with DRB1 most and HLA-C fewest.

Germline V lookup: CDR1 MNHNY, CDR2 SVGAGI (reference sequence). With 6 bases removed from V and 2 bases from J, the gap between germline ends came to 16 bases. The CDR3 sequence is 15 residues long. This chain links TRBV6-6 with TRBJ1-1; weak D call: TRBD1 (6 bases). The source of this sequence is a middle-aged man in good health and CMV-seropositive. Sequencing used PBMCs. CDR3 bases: TGTGCCAGCAGGGGCCGGGACAACGTTAACACTGAAGCTTTCTTT. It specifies CASRGRDNVNTEAFF.